Below, 4 T cell receptor beta chains from the same sample are listed, as sequenced in a study of blood T cell repertoires in COVID-19. Repertoires were generated with immunoSEQ multiplex PCR, while TCRdb's copy carries only in-frame clones and drops some. The table lists roughly 220,000 clones, around 84% of them singletons, with about 2.9% in the top ten. Sequencing input: peripheral blood. These TCRs come from a man in his 60s with acute or convalescent COVID-19.

In this sample, this clone turned up once. The chain uses TRBV29-1 and TRBJ2-3, with 9 nucleotides matching TRBD1. The germline V gene encodes CDR1 SQVTM and CDR2 ANQGSEA. After removal of 1 base from V and 1 base from J, the junction contained 3 bases not matched to a gene. This CDR3 has 15 residues. CDR3 in DNA: TGCAGCGTTGAAGCCGGGGACAGGGGCACAGATACGCAGTATTTT. The encoded protein is CSVEAGDRGTDTQYF.

The genes are TRBV9 and TRBJ2-1; the D gene is possibly TRBD2 (5 bases). CDR1 is SGDLS and CDR2 is YYNGEE in the germline V gene. Trimming removed 3 bases at V and 0 bases at J, with 13 bases between. The CDR3 runs to 16 residues. The DNA for the CDR3 is TGTGCCAGCAGCGATGATCCGGGGAGCTCCTACAATGAGCAGTTCTTC. Amino acid sequence: CASSDDPGSSYNEQFF.

The V gene is TRBV10-3, the J gene TRBJ1-2; 8 bases match TRBD1. Trimming removed 10 bases from V and 8 bases from J; junction bases left unmatched: 9. Germline V gene lookup returns CDR1 ENHRY and CDR2 SYGVKD. This CDR3 spans 12 amino acids. CDR3 sequence: CANGQGDAGYTF. CDR3 in DNA: TGTGCCAACGGACAGGGCGATGCGGGCTACACCTTC.

The chain recombines TRBV19 with TRBJ1-3; no firm D call. The CDR3 has 14 residues. V was trimmed by 5 bases and J by 0 bases, leaving 8 bases between them. Germline V gives CDR1 LNHDA, CDR2 SQIVND (reference sequence). The CDR3 sequence is CASSEGYSGNTIYF. CDR3 bases: TGTGCCAGTAGTGAGGGTTACTCTGGAAACACCATATATTTT. The whole variable domain, filled in from reference TRBV19 and TRBJ1-3, reads DGGITQSPKYLFRKEGQNVTLSCEQNLNHDAMYWYRQDPGQGLRLIYYSQIVNDFQKGDIAEGYSVSREKKESFPLTVTSAQKNPTAFYLCASSEGYSGNTIYFGEGSWLTVV.